Sequencing of this T cell receptor (beta chain) was carried out in a study of low-dose radiotherapy and immunotherapy resistance in tumors. Whole-study context: Per fraction, Cohort 2 was given 1 Gy every two weeks, accumulating a total of 13 Gy over 26 weeks. Intravenously given cyclophosphamide 200 mg/m2 followed a two-week schedule that placed each dose one day before radiation and immunotherapy.

Germline V CDR1 and CDR2: SNHLY, FYNNEI. CDR3 length equals 14 residues. With V trimmed by 7 bases and J by 5 bases, 5 bases remained unmatched. The presence of advanced solid tumors lacking tumor-infiltrating lymphocytes characterized eligible patients. TRAV and TRBV primers primed cDNA for both TCRalpha and TCRbeta. Amplification, which lasted 20 PCR cycles, used a constant-region primer and V-primer adapter to amplify TCRs. The isolated mRNA underwent amplification through in vitro transcription. TCRdb re-called the reads through MiXCR, storing one row per CDR3 protein. The repertoire holds approximately 18,000 distinct CDR3 sequences, with around 72% as singletons.

The chain joins TRBV2 to TRBJ2-7; TRBD2 agrees at 13 bases. This TCR was recovered from a human donor with advanced metastatic prostate, ovarian, gallbladder or colorectal cancer (not recorded which). This table probably holds off-target reads from a library built for another chain. Written as DNA, the CDR3 is TGTGCCAGCATTAGCGGACTAGCGGGAGACGAGCAGTACTTC. Translated, it gives CASISGLAGDEQYF.